This passage covers 2 T cell receptor beta chains from one sample sequenced in a study of cytomegalovirus exposure and HLA in healthy donors. Both 60 Vbeta primers and 13 Jbeta primers went into the PCR. Sequencing used immunoSEQ multiplex PCR; TCRdb keeps in-frame clones, though not all of them. The sample has 150,000 to 200,000 clones; 83% are singletons. The sequencing sample was made of PBMCs. These receptors all stem from a middle-aged man in good health and CMV-seropositive.

This chain joins TRBV5-5 and TRBJ2-5, with D maybe TRBD1 (6 bases). Germline V lookup: CDR1 SGHKS, CDR2 YYEKEE (reference sequence). Trimming took 2 bases from V and 4 from J, leaving 9 bases between them. The length of the CDR3 is 13 residues. The CDR3, as DNA: TGTGCCAGCAGCTTCCCAGGGGCAGAGACCCAGTACTTC. It translates to CASSFPGAETQYF. Full variable domain (outside the CDR3, taken from reference TRBV5-5 and TRBJ2-5): DAGVTQSPTHLIKTRGQQVTLRCSPISGHKSVSWYQQVLGQGPQFIFQYYEKEERGRGNFPDRFSARQFPNYSSELNVNALLLGDSALYLCASSFPGAETQYFGPGTRLLVL.

The rearrangement uses TRBV9 and TRBJ2-2; 8 bases map to TRBD1. The junction had 7 bases not matched to a gene; V was cut back by 0 bases and J by 6 bases. The CDR3 runs to 16 residues. Germline V CDR1 and CDR2: SGDLS, YYNGEE. This CDR3 reads CASSVGTGMEAGELFF. DNA of the CDR3: TGTGCCAGCAGCGTAGGGACAGGGATGGAGGCCGGGGAGCTGTTTTTT. Filled out from reference TRBV9 and TRBJ2-2, the complete variable domain reads DSGVTQTPKHLITATGQRVTLRCSPRSGDLSVYWYQQSLDQGLQFLIQYYNGEERAKGNILERFSAQQFPDLHSELNLSSLELGDSALYFCASSVGTGMEAGELFFGEGSRLTVL.